Presented here are 20 T cell receptor beta chains from one specimen sequenced in a study of human T cells and chemical hapten exposure. TCRdb ran MiXCR on the RACE reads and lists one entry per CDR3 protein. The repertoire holds about 64,000 distinct CDR3 sequences, with approximately 11% as singletons. The time point here: patch test 3, about 24 weeks after DPC sensitization. Treatment defined: therapeutic diphenylcyclopropenone sensitization with weekly scalp DPC. The sequenced sample was whole blood, obtained in connection with sensitization to the hapten diphenylcyclopropenone (DPC). The receptor source for this set is a woman aged 25 to 39 with alopecia areata. Some clones in this sample may be carry-over from other donors' samples.

This chain joins TRBV12-3 or TRBV12-4 and TRBJ1-4, with D possibly being TRBD1 (6 bases). Trimming took 3 bases from V and 11 from J, leaving 16 bases between them. The CDR3 is 14 residues long. The CDR3 sequence is CASSFSGALGKLFF. The CDR3 nucleotides read TGTGCCAGCAGTTTTTCGGGGGCGCTTGGGAAACTGTTTTTT.

The sample holds many counts of this clonotype. The chain recombines TRBV18 with TRBJ1-6; D is uncertain. The CDR3 has 14 amino acids. Germline CDR1 is KGHSH and CDR2 is LQKENI. Trimming pared 2 bases from V and 9 bases from J, leaving 11 bases between. CDR3 loop: CASSPEAGRSPLHF. The CDR3 nucleotides are TGTGCCAGCTCACCAGAGGCGGGTCGTTCACCCCTCCACTTT. The full variable domain, with the rest looked up from reference TRBV18 and TRBJ1-6, is NAGVMQNPRHLVRRRGQEARLRCSPMKGHSHVYWYRQLPEEGLKFMVYLQKENIIDESGMPKERFSAEFPKEGPSILRIQQVVRGDSAAYFCASSPEAGRSPLHFGNGTRLTVT.

This clonotype was seen a handful of times. The V gene is TRBV11-2, the J gene TRBJ2-7, with 8 bases fitting TRBD1. The V gene end was trimmed by 5 bases and the J gene end by 2 bases; junction bases not matched to a gene: 5. Germline V gene lookup returns CDR1 SGHAT and CDR2 FQNNGV. This CDR3 has 14 residues. DNA of the CDR3: TGTGCCAGCAGCCACAAGACAGGGGCCTACGAGCAGTACTTC. Translating gives CASSHKTGAYEQYF.

The V and J genes are TRBV3-1 and TRBJ1-5, with D tentatively TRBD1 (6 bases). The V gene's germline CDR1 is LGHDT and CDR2 YNNKEL (reference sequence). The CDR3 covers 15 residues. Deletions cut 4 bases from V and 5 bases from J, with 15 bases between. The CDR3 sequence is CASSRTQGWDQPQHF. The CDR3, as DNA: TGTGCCAGCAGCCGAACACAGGGTTGGGATCAGCCCCAGCATTTT.

This clonotype was seen more than once but under ten times. The chain's CDR3 is CASSLLRQGGGSPLHF. The CDR3 coding sequence is TGTGCCAGCAGCTTACTTCGTCAGGGAGGAGGTTCACCCCTCCACTTT. The rearrangement joins TRBV7-9 to TRBJ1-6, with a possible D match to TRBD1 (5 bases). Trimming pared 2 bases from V and 9 bases from J, leaving 17 bases between. The CDR3 is 16 residues long. Germline V lookup: CDR1 SEHNR, CDR2 FQNEAQ (reference sequence).

CDR3 DNA sequence: TGCAGCGCTCCCCTTTCGAGCGGATCCTACAATGAGCAGTTCTTC. Amino acids: CSAPLSSGSYNEQFF. The chain couples TRBV29-1 to TRBJ2-1; perhaps TRBD2 as D (5 bases). Germline V gene lookup returns CDR1 SQVTM and CDR2 ANQGSEA. V dropped 7 bases and J dropped 1 base, with 17 bases sitting between them. This CDR3 region has 15 residues.

This clonotype was observed many times. The J gene is TRBJ2-7, the V gene TRBV19, with D perhaps matching TRBD2 (6 bases). The germline CDR1 and CDR2 sequences are LNHDA and SQIVND (reference sequence). Deletions cut 1 base from V and 3 bases from J, with 10 bases between. The length of the CDR3 is 14 residues. The CDR3 loop reads CASSIAGVLYEQYF. CDR3 DNA: TGTGCCAGTAGTATAGCGGGGGTCCTCTACGAGCAGTACTTC.

This clonotype has a count of ten or more. The V and J genes are TRBV28 and TRBJ1-6; perhaps TRBD1 as D (5 bases). V was pared by 6 bases and J by 7 bases, with 16 bases between. This CDR3 comprises 15 residues. Germline lookup yields CDR1 MDHEN and CDR2 SYDVKM. The CDR3 DNA reads TGTGCCAGCAGACCGACAGACCTCAGGAATTCACCCCTCCACTTT. Protein product: CASRPTDLRNSPLHF.

This clonotype was detected only a few times. The chain couples TRBV18 to TRBJ2-2; possibly TRBD1 for D (5 bases). Trimming took 3 bases from V and 0 from J, leaving 11 bases between them. Germline values: CDR1 KGHSH, CDR2 LQKENI. This CDR3 has 16 residues. The CDR3 nucleotides are TGTGCCAGCTCACCTCTAGGGGCGGCGAACACCGGGGAGCTGTTTTTT. Protein: CASSPLGAANTGELFF.

This chain uses TRBV28 with TRBJ2-3; D remains unclear. The CDR3 contains 17 residues. V lost 3 bases and J lost 0, with 16 bases in between. The germline V gene has CDR1 MDHEN and CDR2 SYDVKM. CDR3 bases: TGTGCCAGCAGTTTCTACGCCCCCGGGCCGAGCACAGATACGCAGTATTTT. It specifies CASSFYAPGPSTDTQYF.

The rearrangement joins TRBV6-5 to TRBJ1-6; a possible D gene is TRBD1 (6 bases). V shed 6 bases and J shed 7 bases, with 10 bases lying between them. This CDR3 has 13 residues. CDR1 and CDR2 (germline): MNHEY, SVGAGI. The CDR3, as DNA: TGTGCCAGCAGGTCGGACAGAAATTCACCCCTCCACTTT. It specifies CASRSDRNSPLHF.

This clonotype was seen a few times. V is TRBV5-1 and J is TRBJ2-1; possible D gene TRBD2, 5 bases. The V and J ends lost 2 bases and 2 bases respectively, with 8 bases between them. The CDR3 consists of 14 residues. The germline gives CDR1 SGHRS, CDR2 YFSETQ. CDR3 residues: CASSFSGAYNEQFF. CDR3 bases: TGCGCCAGCAGCTTCTCCGGGGCCTACAATGAGCAGTTCTTC.

The genes are TRBV18 and TRBJ2-3; 7 nucleotides match TRBD1. Trimming at V came to 6 bases and at J to 2 bases, leaving 14 bases not matched to a gene. CDR1 is KGHSH, CDR2 LQKENI, per germline. The CDR3 extends over 17 amino acids. As DNA, the CDR3 is TGTGCCAGCTCGCCGGGGACAGCCGCCTACTCCACAGATACGCAGTATTTT. It yields the protein CASSPGTAAYSTDTQYF.

This clonotype was recorded many times. The V and J genes are TRBV6-5 and TRBJ1-1; no clear D gene. Trimming shortened V by 0 bases and J by 4 bases, and 15 bases separated the two germline ends. The germline V gene has CDR1 MNHEY and CDR2 SVGAGI. This CDR3 comprises 16 residues. This CDR3 reads CASSYSIFGRVTEAFF. DNA for the CDR3: TGTGCCAGCAGTTACTCGATTTTTGGGAGGGTCACTGAAGCTTTCTTT.

There are many counts of this clonotype. The chain combines TRBV28 with TRBJ2-1; 12 nucleotides agree with TRBD1. The CDR3 length is 15 residues. The germline CDR1 and CDR2 sequences are MDHEN and SYDVKM. J gave up 7 bases and V 7 bases, and 8 bases lay outside the gene matches. This chain's CDR3 is CASTDRDRGLNEQFF. The DNA for the CDR3 is TGTGCCAGCACCGACCGGGACAGGGGGCTGAATGAGCAGTTCTTC.

In this sample, this clonotype turned up a few times. The chain is built from TRBV13 and TRBJ2-2; TRBD1 matches 10 bases. This CDR3 has 17 amino acids. After removal of 5 bases from V and 3 bases from J, the junction contained 9 bases not matched to a gene. Germline CDR1 reads PRHDT; CDR2 reads FYEKMQ (reference sequence). The CDR3 region is CASSLRTGGSYTGELFF. The CDR3 bases are TGTGCCAGCAGCCTGCGGACAGGGGGATCTTACACCGGGGAGCTGTTTTTT.

This clonotype was seen ten or more times. The chain combines TRBV5-5 with TRBJ1-1, with a weak D call TRBD1 (6 bases). The germline gives CDR1 SGHKS, CDR2 YYEKEE (reference sequence). V shed 0 bases and J shed 11 bases, with 17 bases lying between them. The CDR3 runs to 14 residues. Here the CDR3 DNA reads TGTGCCAGCAGCTTGGATTTGGGGGCCCCATCGGCTTTCTTT. Protein product: CASSLDLGAPSAFF. Complete variable domain (other parts from reference TRBV5-5 and TRBJ1-1): DAGVTQSPTHLIKTRGQQVTLRCSPISGHKSVSWYQQVLGQGPQFIFQYYEKEERGRGNFPDRFSARQFPNYSSELNVNALLLGDSALYLCASSLDLGAPSAFFGQGTRLTVV.

This clonotype was recorded at least ten times. The chain uses TRBV24-1 and TRBJ2-5, with 9 bases lining up with TRBD1. Germline CDR1 is KGHDR and CDR2 is SFDVKD. Unmatched junction bases numbered 5, after V lost 4 bases and J lost 3 bases. This CDR3 is built from 15 residues. DNA for the CDR3: TGTGCCACCAGTGAAACGGGACAGGGTAAAGAGACCCAGTACTTC. Translated, it gives CATSETGQGKETQYF.

V and J are TRBV28 and TRBJ2-3, with no clear D. V gave up 8 bases and J gave up 6 bases, with 12 bases separating them. Per germline, CDR1 MDHEN and CDR2 SYDVKM. This CDR3 region has 12 residues. CDR3 loop: CASSSLGDTQYF. DNA of the CDR3: TGTGCCAGCTCCTCCTTGGGGGATACGCAGTATTTT.

This clonotype has a handful of counts. The rearrangement uses TRBV3-1 and TRBJ1-2; D is ambiguous. The CDR3 consists of 12 residues. Per germline, CDR1 LGHDT and CDR2 YNNKEL (reference sequence). The V and J ends lost 0 bases and 4 bases respectively, with 3 bases between them. CDR3 amino acids: CASSQETYGYTF. The CDR3 DNA reads as TGTGCCAGCAGCCAAGAAACCTATGGCTACACCTTC.